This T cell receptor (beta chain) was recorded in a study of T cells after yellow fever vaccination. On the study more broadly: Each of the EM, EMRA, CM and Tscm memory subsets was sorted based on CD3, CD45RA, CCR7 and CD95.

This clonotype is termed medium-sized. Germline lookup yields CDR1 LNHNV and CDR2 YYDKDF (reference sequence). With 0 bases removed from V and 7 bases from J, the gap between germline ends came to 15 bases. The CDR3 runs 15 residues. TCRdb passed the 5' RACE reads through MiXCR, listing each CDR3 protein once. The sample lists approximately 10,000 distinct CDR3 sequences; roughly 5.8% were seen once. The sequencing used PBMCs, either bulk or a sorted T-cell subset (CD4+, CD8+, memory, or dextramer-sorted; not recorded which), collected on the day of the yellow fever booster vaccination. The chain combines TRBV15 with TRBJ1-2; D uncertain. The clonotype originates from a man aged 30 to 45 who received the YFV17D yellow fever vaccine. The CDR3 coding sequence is TGTGCCACCAGCAGAGATTGGGGTGAAGGGTCTGGCTACACCTTC. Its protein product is CATSRDWGEGSGYTF. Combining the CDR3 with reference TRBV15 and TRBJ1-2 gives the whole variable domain DAMVIQNPRYQVTQFGKPVTLSCSQTLNHNVMYWYQQKSSQAPKLLFHYYDKDFNNEADTPDNFQSRRPNTSFCFLDIRSPGLGDTAMYLCATSRDWGEGSGYTFGSGTRLTVV.